These 20 T cell receptor beta chains were all obtained from the same sample, sequenced in a study of T cells in Graves' hyperthyroidism and ophthalmopathy. Amplified regions were TCR beta CDR3 sequences from RNA transcripts. Using the HTBI primer set, a first-round RT-PCR was run on the TCR CDR3. TCRdb reanalysed the multiplex PCR reads using MiXCR and keeps one entry per CDR3 protein. The sample lists roughly 700,000 distinct CDR3 sequences, roughly 32% occurring once. Sequences were obtained from blood. The receptors were sampled from a woman aged 35 to 49 with Graves' hyperthyroidism.

V and J are TRBV13 and TRBJ1-5, with 11 bases identical to TRBD1. Germline CDR1 reads PRHDT; CDR2 reads FYEKMQ (reference sequence). CDR3 size: 17 residues. V lost 6 bases, J lost 3 bases, and 10 bases stayed unmatched. CDR3 nucleotides: TGTGCCAGCAGTTATTCGGGGACAGGGGGTACCAATCAGCCCCAGCATTTT. Amino acids: CASSYSGTGGTNQPQHF.

This clonotype was detected a few times. The chain links TRBV4-3 to TRBJ1-1, with a possible D match to TRBD1 (5 bases). V was cut by 1 base and J by 3 bases, with 9 bases left in between. The CDR3 runs to 14 residues. The germline V gene encodes CDR1 LGHNA and CDR2 YSLEER. CDR3 region: CASSQAGPHTEAFF. In nucleotides, the CDR3 is TGCGCCAGCAGCCAAGCAGGGCCTCACACTGAAGCTTTCTTT.

The rearrangement joins TRBV5-1 to TRBJ1-3; 12 bases match TRBD1. Trimming removed 4 bases from V and 4 bases from J; junction bases left unmatched: 6. The CDR3 is 16 amino acids. Germline V gene sequence: CDR1 SGHRS, CDR2 YFSETQ. The CDR3 reads CASSPGQGAVGNTIYF. CDR3 sequence (DNA): TGCGCCAGCAGCCCGGGACAGGGGGCAGTAGGAAACACCATATATTTT.

V gene TRBV5-5 combines with J gene TRBJ1-6; D ambiguous. In germline, CDR1 is SGHKS, CDR2 YYEKEE (reference sequence). Between the trimmed V and J ends, which lost 6 bases and 0 bases, there was a span of 13 bases. The CDR3 totals 16 residues. CDR3 nucleotides: TGTGCCAGCACCCCCAGGCTCCCCTCCTATAATTCACCCCTCCACTTT. Amino acid sequence: CASTPRLPSYNSPLHF.

The chain joins TRBV19 to TRBJ2-3, with a weak D call TRBD1 (6 bases). The CDR3 totals 18 residues. Trimming left V 5 bases short and J 2 bases short, with 23 bases between. Per the germline V gene, CDR1 is LNHDA and CDR2 is SQIVND (reference sequence). This chain's CDR3 is CASSVSTGSGTITDTQYF. CDR3 DNA sequence: TGTGCCAGTAGTGTCTCAACAGGGTCTGGTACGATCACAGATACGCAGTATTTT.

The chain joins TRBV10-3 to TRBJ1-4; a possible D gene is TRBD1 (6 bases). CDR1 and CDR2 from the germline V gene are ENHRY and SYGVKD. The CDR3 has 13 residues. Trimming cost V 10 bases and J 8 bases, with 17 bases left between them. CDR3 loop: CANAPAGDEKLFF. CDR3 bases: TGTGCCAACGCCCCGGCAGGGGACGAAAAACTGTTTTTT.

The chain has TRBV20-1 and TRBJ1-1, with TRBD1 matching over 7 bases. Germline CDR1 and CDR2: DFQATT and SNEGSKA (reference sequence). The CDR3 sequence is 14 residues long. With V trimmed by 4 bases and J by 5 bases, 10 bases remained unmatched. This CDR3 reads CSATRDTTGTEAFF. The CDR3 DNA sequence: TGCAGTGCTACCCGGGACACGACAGGGACTGAAGCTTTCTTT.

A few counts support this clonotype. The chain carries TRBV12-5 and TRBJ2-7; D unclear. The germline gives CDR1 LGHNT, CDR2 FRNRAP. CDR3 size: 13 residues. V dropped 4 bases and J dropped 6 bases, with 13 bases sitting between them. The CDR3 DNA reads TGTGCTAGTGGTTGGCAGCGCCTGGGCGAGCAGTACTTC. Its protein is CASGWQRLGEQYF.

As for this clonotype: A much larger clone lies one base from this, so it may be a read error. The CDR3: CCVGGGGYGYTF. CDR3 sequence (DNA): TGCTGCGTTGGAGGAGGGGGCTATGGCTACACCTTC. The V gene is TRBV29-1, the J gene TRBJ1-2, with D tentatively TRBD1 (6 bases). Germline V gene data show CDR1 as SQVTM and CDR2 as ANQGSEA. CDR3 length: 12 amino acids. Drawing the rest from reference TRBV29-1 and TRBJ1-2, the complete variable domain is SAVISQKPSRDICQRGTSLTIQCQVDSQVTMMFWYRQQPGQSLTLIATANQGSEATYESGFVIDKFPISRPNLTFSTLTVSNMSPEDSSIYLCCVGGGGYGYTFGSGTRLTVV.

This clonotype was counted many times. The chain recombines TRBV20-1 with TRBJ1-1, with D possibly matching TRBD1 (5 bases). CDR1 is DFQATT and CDR2 is SNEGSKA in the germline V gene (reference sequence). This CDR3 comprises 15 residues. Trimming took 8 bases from V and 0 from J, leaving 19 bases between them. CDR3 bases: TGCAGTACGCTAGGGGAGTGGGGGGTGAACACTGAAGCTTTCTTT. Translating it yields CSTLGEWGVNTEAFF.

This clonotype was detected only once. The chain couples TRBV5-1 to TRBJ1-5, with 11 positions matching TRBD1. This CDR3 spans 16 amino acids. After removal of 3 bases from V and 5 bases from J, the junction contained 7 bases not matched to a gene. Germline-derived CDR1 and CDR2 are SGHRS and YFSETQ. CDR3 in amino acids: CASSSRTGGGYQPQHF. DNA of the CDR3: TGCGCCAGCAGCTCCCGGACAGGGGGCGGGTATCAGCCCCAGCATTTT.

The gene calls are TRBV6-5 and TRBJ2-2; 11 nucleotides agree with TRBD2. With V trimmed by 4 bases and J by 4 bases, 11 bases remained unmatched. Germline-derived CDR1 and CDR2 are MNHEY and SVGAGI. The CDR3 is made up of 18 amino acids. The CDR3 sequence is CASSLSQTSGTGTGELFF. The CDR3 DNA reads as TGTGCCAGCAGTTTATCGCAGACTAGCGGGACTGGCACCGGGGAGCTGTTTTTT.

This clonotype was seen ten or more times. This chain joins TRBV2 and TRBJ1-1; no reliable D call. The CDR3 totals 13 residues. Germline CDR1 SNHLY, CDR2 FYNNEI. Trimming cost V 6 bases and J 1 base, with 9 bases left between them. The CDR3 DNA reads TGTGCCAGCAGAAGTGAGACGAACACTGAAGCTTTCTTT. This translates into CASRSETNTEAFF. Drawing the rest from reference TRBV2 and TRBJ1-1, the complete variable domain is EPEVTQTPSHQVTQMGQEVILRCVPISNHLYFYWYRQILGQKVEFLVSFYNNEISEKSEIFDDQFSVERPDGSNFTLKIRSTKLEDSAMYFCASRSETNTEAFFGQGTRLTVV.

The rearrangement links TRBV2 to TRBJ2-3; the D is unclear. This CDR3 contains 11 residues. Trimming left V 4 bases short and J 6 bases short, with 5 bases between. Looked up from germline, CDR1 is SNHLY and CDR2 is FYNNEI. CDR3 sequence: CASSVWDTQYF. CDR3 sequence (DNA): TGTGCCAGCAGTGTTTGGGATACGCAGTATTTT. Based on the CDR3 plus reference TRBV2 and TRBJ2-3, the full variable domain is EPEVTQTPSHQVTQMGQEVILRCVPISNHLYFYWYRQILGQKVEFLVSFYNNEISEKSEIFDDQFSVERPDGSNFTLKIRSTKLEDSAMYFCASSVWDTQYFGPGTRLTVL.

The chain carries TRBV12-3 or TRBV12-4 and TRBJ1-1; D perhaps matches TRBD1 (6 bases). V lost 7 bases and J 6 bases, leaving 12 bases between the germline ends. CDR3 length equals 12 residues. The chain's CDR3 is CASNQDSAEAFF. CDR3 in DNA: TGTGCCAGCAACCAGGACAGCGCTGAAGCTTTCTTT.

The rearrangement joins TRBV11-1 to TRBJ2-7; 8 bases agree with TRBD1. The trim removed 9 bases at V and 4 bases at J, leaving 8 bases unmatched. The germline V gene has CDR1 SGHAT and CDR2 FQDESV (reference sequence). The CDR3 runs 13 residues. The CDR3 spells CASSVQGVYEQYF. In DNA, the CDR3 is TGTGCCAGTAGTGTACAGGGGGTTTACGAGCAGTACTTC.

The chain carries TRBV19 and TRBJ2-1, with D possibly matching TRBD2 (5 bases). CDR3 length: 11 amino acids. Germline lookup yields CDR1 LNHDA and CDR2 SQIVND (reference sequence). Trimming cost V 7 bases and J 9 bases, with 10 bases left between them. CDR3 coding DNA: TGTGCCAGTACGGGGTATGGTGAGCAGTTCTTC. Translation: CASTGYGEQFF.

This clonotype has a count of ten or more. The chain links TRBV10-3 to TRBJ1-3, with D unclear. CDR1 is ENHRY and CDR2 is SYGVKD in the germline V gene. This CDR3 has 14 residues. V was trimmed by 7 bases and J by 0 bases, leaving 10 bases between them. CDR3: CAIMGVSSGNTIYF. The CDR3 nucleotides read TGTGCCATCATGGGCGTGAGCTCTGGAAACACCATATATTTT.

The J gene is TRBJ1-2, the V gene TRBV29-1; D call uncertain. Germline V gene lookup returns CDR1 SQVTM and CDR2 ANQGSEA. Trimming stripped 8 bases from V and 8 bases from J, with 18 bases between. The length of the CDR3 is 12 residues. CDR3 in DNA: TGCAGCCCGGGCCCAGTTTCGAGGGGCTACACCTTC. It encodes CSPGPVSRGYTF.

The chain employs TRBV5-1 and TRBJ1-1; D unresolved. The CDR3 loop spans 15 amino acids. Germline CDR1 SGHRS, CDR2 YFSETQ. V lost 0 bases and J 6 bases, leaving 15 bases between the germline ends. The CDR3 reads CASSLGGGNFAEAFF. The CDR3 DNA reads TGCGCCAGCAGCTTGGGCGGAGGGAATTTCGCTGAAGCTTTCTTT.